Detailed here is one T cell receptor beta chain. Its antigen remains unknown. These data belong to a study of cytomegalovirus exposure and HLA in healthy donors. Study observations and caveats: The authors assumed roughly uniform sequencing depth across donors for presence/absence analyses.

Germline V gene data show CDR1 as SGHTA and CDR2 as FQGTGA. With V trimmed by 5 bases and J by 7 bases, 6 bases remained unmatched. CDR3 length: 16 residues. Use of 60 Vbeta and 13 Jbeta primers characterized the PCR. TCRdb's table, derived via immunoSEQ multiplex PCR, lists solely in-frame clones and lacks some. This table holds about 130,000 clones, around 82% found once. Donors showed nominal health when sampled, although they likely had unrecorded immune exposures. The TCR sequence derives from a male donor in good health and CMV-seropositive. The sequenced sample was PBMCs. The chain carries TRBV7-3 and TRBJ2-2; 14 bases align to TRBD2. CDR3 loop: CASSPGLAGGGGELFF. The CDR3 DNA reads TGTGCCAGCAGCCCCGGACTAGCGGGAGGCGGCGGGGAGCTGTTTTTT.